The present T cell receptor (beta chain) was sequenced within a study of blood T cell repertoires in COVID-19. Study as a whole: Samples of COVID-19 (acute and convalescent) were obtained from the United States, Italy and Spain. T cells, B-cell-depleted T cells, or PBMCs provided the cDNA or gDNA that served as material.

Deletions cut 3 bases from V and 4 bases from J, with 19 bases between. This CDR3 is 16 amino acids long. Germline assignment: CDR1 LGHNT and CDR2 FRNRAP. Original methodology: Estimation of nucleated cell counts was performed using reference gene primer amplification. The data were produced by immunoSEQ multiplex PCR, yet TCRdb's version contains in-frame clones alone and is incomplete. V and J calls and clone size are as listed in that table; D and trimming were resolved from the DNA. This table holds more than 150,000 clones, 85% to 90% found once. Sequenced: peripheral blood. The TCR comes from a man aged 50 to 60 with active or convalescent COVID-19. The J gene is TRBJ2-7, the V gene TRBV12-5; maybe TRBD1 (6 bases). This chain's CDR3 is CASGFGGGLELYEQYF. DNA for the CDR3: TGTGCTAGTGGTTTTGGGGGCGGACTGGAACTTTACGAGCAGTACTTC.